Below, 24 T cell receptor beta chains from the same sample are listed, as sequenced in a study of blood T cell repertoires in COVID-19. TCRdb's copy holds only in-frame clones and misses some; the assay was immunoSEQ multiplex PCR. Of around 260,000 clones in the sample, around 90% were seen once. The sample consisted of peripheral blood. All receptors derive from a woman in her 70s with COVID-19, enrolled during active disease.

The gene calls are TRBV7-2 and TRBJ1-2; 7 bases are shared with TRBD1. Germline CDR1 reads SGHTA; CDR2 reads FQGNSA. CDR3 size: 13 residues. Trimming took 4 bases from V and 6 from J; bases not matched to a gene: 5. CDR3 in amino acids: CASSSRDRNGYTF. CDR3 coding DNA: TGTGCCAGCAGCTCCCGGGACAGAAATGGCTACACCTTC.

V is TRBV10-3 and J is TRBJ2-7; 9 positions agree with TRBD1. V shed 8 bases, J shed 7 bases, and the junction held 15 bases outside the gene matches. Germline V gene lookup returns CDR1 ENHRY and CDR2 SYGVKD. The CDR3 consists of 15 residues. The CDR3 spells CAILERVQGAGEQYF. The CDR3 nucleotides read TGTGCCATCTTGGAGAGGGTACAGGGGGCGGGGGAGCAGTACTTC.

This chain uses TRBV19 with TRBJ1-2; 7 positions agree with TRBD1. This CDR3 region has 14 residues. CDR1 is LNHDA and CDR2 is SQIVND in the germline V gene (reference sequence). V was clipped by 8 bases and J by 7 bases; unmatched bases: 13. The CDR3 nucleotides are TGTGCCAGTGGTAGGGGGCGAGGGATATTTGGCTACACCTTC. Protein product: CASGRGRGIFGYTF.

This clone is a singleton in its sample. The chain employs TRBV9 and TRBJ2-1, with 9 positions matching TRBD1. The length of the CDR3 is 17 residues. Germline CDR1 reads SGDLS; CDR2 reads YYNGEE. The V segment lost 3 bases and the J segment 7 bases; nucleotides outside the gene matches: 14. CDR3 DNA sequence: TGTGCCAGCAGCGCCAAAGGGCCGGGACAGGGAAAAAATGAGCAGTTCTTC. Amino acid sequence: CASSAKGPGQGKNEQFF.

The chain employs TRBV13 and TRBJ2-2; 14 bases line up with TRBD2. The CDR3 has 16 amino acids. The J segment lost 6 bases and the V segment lost 7 bases, leaving 7 bases of the junction unmatched. Germline CDR1 and CDR2: PRHDT and FYEKMQ (reference sequence). CDR3 in DNA: TGTGCCAGCACCACCACGACTAGCGGGGGGGCCGGGGAGCTGTTTTTT. Encoded protein: CASTTTTSGGAGELFF.

V usage is TRBV28 and J usage is TRBJ2-1, with 7 bases fitting TRBD2. V dropped 4 bases and J dropped 5; count of bases not matched to a gene: 14. The CDR3 is 17 residues long. Germline CDR1 and CDR2: MDHEN and SYDVKM. The CDR3 protein is CASSSSVGEGLNNEQFF. The CDR3 DNA sequence: TGTGCCAGCAGTTCCTCTGTGGGGGAGGGCCTCAACAATGAGCAGTTCTTC.

The chain carries TRBV7-2 and TRBJ1-2, with no clear D. This CDR3 has 14 residues. In germline, CDR1 is SGHTA, CDR2 FQGNSA. Trimming took off 1 base at V and 4 bases at J, with 10 bases between the two ends. The CDR3 bases are TGTGCCAGCAGCTTAGGTGAGGGTCGCTATGGCTACACCTTC. Translated, it gives CASSLGEGRYGYTF. The entire variable domain, with the rest obtained from reference TRBV7-2 and TRBJ1-2, is as follows: GAGVSQSPSNKVTEKGKDVELRCDPISGHTALYWYRQSLGQGLEFLIYFQGNSAPDKSGLPSDRFSAERTGGSVSTLTIQRTQQEDSAVYLCASSLGEGRYGYTFGSGTRLTVV.

The gene calls are TRBV21-1 and TRBJ1-4; TRBD1, the table's D call, was not compared with the DNA. TRBV21-1 is deemed a pseudogene. The CDR3 is 13 amino acids. The CDR3 here is CAGHLSTNEKLFF. CDR3 DNA sequence: TGTGCCGGGCACCTCTCAACTAATGAAAAACTGTTTTTT.

The CDR3 region is CASSFSVGGSAPHEQYF. CDR3 coding DNA: TGTGCCAGCAGCTTTTCAGTAGGAGGGTCGGCCCCCCACGAGCAGTACTTC. V usage is TRBV7-9 and J usage is TRBJ2-7, with D possibly being TRBD2 (6 bases). This CDR3 is built from 17 residues. Trimming took 3 bases from V and 5 from J, leaving 23 bases between them. The germline V gene encodes CDR1 SEHNR and CDR2 FQNEAQ (reference sequence).

This chain joins TRBV5-1 and TRBJ2-2, with D maybe TRBD2 (5 bases). Germline V lookup: CDR1 SGHRS, CDR2 YFSETQ. This CDR3 has 15 residues. Trimming pared 4 bases from V and 0 bases from J, leaving 10 bases between. The CDR3 sequence is CASSVRDANTGELFF. CDR3 nucleotides: TGCGCCAGCAGCGTCCGGGATGCGAACACCGGGGAGCTGTTTTTT.

The rearrangement uses TRBV6-5 and TRBJ1-1; 9 bases are a match to TRBD1. The V segment lost 4 bases and the J segment 1 base; nucleotides outside the gene matches: 4. Germline CDR1 reads MNHEY; CDR2 reads SVGAGI. CDR3 size: 15 residues. CDR3 in DNA: TGTGCCAGCAGTTCCCCGACAGGGGGGAACACTGAAGCTTTCTTT. The encoded protein is CASSSPTGGNTEAFF.

This clone was observed a few times. This chain joins TRBV9 and TRBJ2-7; a weak D match, TRBD1 (6 bases). Per the germline V gene, CDR1 is SGDLS and CDR2 is YYNGEE. This CDR3 is 13 amino acids long. V was shortened by 4 bases and J by 11 bases, with 19 bases between the two germline ends. The CDR3 reads CASSSLLQGTKYF. In DNA, the CDR3 is TGTGCCAGCAGCTCACTCCTACAGGGTACAAAGTACTTC.

This sequence joins TRBV6-6 and TRBJ1-6; D is possibly TRBD1 (5 bases). V was pared by 0 bases and J by 8 bases, with 8 bases between. CDR1 and CDR2 from the germline V gene are MNHNY and SVGAGI (reference sequence). The CDR3 is made up of 14 amino acids. The CDR3, as DNA: TGTGCCAGCAGTTACTCCCGGGGGGATTCACCCCTCCACTTT. Protein sequence: CASSYSRGDSPLHF.

This rearrangement joins TRBV7-9 to TRBJ1-1, with D maybe TRBD1 (6 bases). Deletions cut 5 bases from V and 3 bases from J, with 16 bases between. The CDR3 consists of 15 residues. From germline, CDR1 is SEHNR and CDR2 FQNEAQ (reference sequence). DNA for the CDR3: TGTGCCAGCAGCCCATCACAGGGTACCTACACTGAAGCTTTCTTT. Its protein product is CASSPSQGTYTEAFF.

The J gene is TRBJ2-7, the V gene TRBV11-3, with D possibly being TRBD1 (6 bases). The CDR3 is 18 residues long. Trimming shortened V by 4 bases and J by 5 bases, and 27 bases separated the two germline ends. Germline V lookup: CDR1 SGHNT, CDR2 YENEEA. Written as DNA, the CDR3 is TGTGCCAGCAGCTCTAACCGGACAGCCAAAAAGGTCTTACACGAGCAGTACTTC. Its translation is CASSSNRTAKKVLHEQYF.

The rearrangement uses TRBV30 and TRBJ1-1; TRBD1 matches at 7 bases. Per the germline V gene, CDR1 is GTSNPN and CDR2 is SVGIG (reference sequence). V dropped 3 bases and J dropped 1; count of bases not matched to a gene: 8. The CDR3 runs to 15 residues. The chain's CDR3 is CAWRPGGIGNTEAFF. The CDR3 DNA follows: TGTGCCTGGAGGCCAGGGGGGATTGGGAACACTGAAGCTTTCTTT.

V and J are TRBV10-1 and TRBJ2-3; 14 bases agree with TRBD2. Trimming removed 4 bases from V and 4 bases from J; junction bases left unmatched: 13. The CDR3 runs 19 residues. Germline CDR1 WNHNN, CDR2 SYGVQD (reference sequence). In nucleotides, the CDR3 is TGCGCCAGCAGTGCCAAGGGACTAGCGGGAGTATATCAGGCAGATACGCAGTATTTT. Translated: CASSAKGLAGVYQADTQYF.

The rearrangement uses TRBV11-1 and TRBJ2-1; 9 bases align to TRBD1. The CDR3 has 15 residues. Germline loops: CDR1 SGHAT, CDR2 FQDESV (reference sequence). The J segment lost 8 bases and the V segment lost 5 bases, leaving 10 bases of the junction unmatched. The CDR3 DNA reads TGTGCCAGCAGCAAACCGGGACAGGGTGTGGATGAGCAGTTCTTC. It is translated as CASSKPGQGVDEQFF.

The chain uses TRBV6-5 and TRBJ2-5; D perhaps matches TRBD1 (5 bases). Trimming left V 1 base short and J 2 bases short, with 11 bases between. Germline loops: CDR1 MNHEY, CDR2 SVGAGI. The CDR3 consists of 15 residues. Written as DNA, the CDR3 is TGTGCCAGCAGTTACTATGGTAGGGGACAAGAGACCCAGTACTTC. As protein: CASSYYGRGQETQYF.

The chain employs TRBV12-3 or TRBV12-4 and TRBJ1-2; D might be TRBD1 (5 bases). The CDR3 is 12 amino acids. Trimming left V 3 bases short and J 5 bases short, with 7 bases between. The CDR3 sequence: CASSFQGYGYTF. The CDR3 DNA follows: TGTGCCAGCAGTTTCCAGGGTTATGGCTACACCTTC.

The chain employs TRBV5-1 and TRBJ2-3; the D gene is possibly TRBD2 (6 bases). The CDR3 is 16 amino acids. Germline lookup yields CDR1 SGHRS and CDR2 YFSETQ. The V gene lost 4 bases and the J gene lost 0 bases, with 15 bases spanning the gap. Here the CDR3 DNA reads TGCGCCAGCAGCCCCTTGGGAGGCCGGAGCACAGATACGCAGTATTTT. This translates into CASSPLGGRSTDTQYF. Complete variable domain (other parts from reference TRBV5-1 and TRBJ2-3): KAGVTQTPRYLIKTRGQQVTLSCSPISGHRSVSWYQQTPGQGLQFLFEYFSETQRNKGNFPGRFSGRQFSNSRSEMNVSTLELGDSALYLCASSPLGGRSTDTQYFGPGTRLTVL.

This clone appeared once. The chain is built from TRBV6-5 and TRBJ1-1; 9 bases are a match to TRBD1. Germline V gene sequence: CDR1 MNHEY, CDR2 SVGAGI. The CDR3 runs 15 residues. With 6 bases clipped from V and 3 bases from J, the junction kept 8 bases outside the gene matches. CDR3 region: CASSPWGDRDTEAFF. CDR3 nucleotides: TGTGCCAGCAGCCCATGGGGGGACAGGGACACTGAAGCTTTCTTT.

This chain links TRBV6-5 with TRBJ1-2; 10 nucleotides agree with TRBD1. This CDR3 comprises 16 residues. The J segment lost 6 bases and the V segment lost 4 bases, leaving 11 bases of the junction unmatched. Per the germline V gene, CDR1 is MNHEY and CDR2 is SVGAGI. CDR3 DNA sequence: TGTGCCAGCAGTTTGAAAACCGGGACAGGGGAGCATGGCTACACCTTC. Its translation: CASSLKTGTGEHGYTF.

This clone was observed once. The rearrangement joins TRBV6-6 to TRBJ1-2, with 7 nucleotides matching TRBD1. Looked up from germline, CDR1 is MNHNY and CDR2 is SVGAGI (reference sequence). J lost 7 bases, V lost 6 bases, and 8 bases had no gene match. This CDR3 contains 13 residues. CDR3 residues: CASRDPQGTGYTF. For the CDR3, the DNA is TGTGCCAGCAGAGACCCACAGGGGACTGGCTACACCTTC.